This section outlines one TCR beta chain sequence together with its context. Germline lookup yields CDR1 SGHAT and CDR2 FQNNGV. V was clipped by 2 bases and J by 4 bases, with 26 bases between them. The CDR3 extends over 19 amino acids. Specified time point: sample taken at primary tumor resection. The sequenced material consisted of unsorted whole RNA from tumor, nontumor lung or frozen PBMC. Every cDNA TCR molecule received its own unique molecular identifier. Each CDR3 protein is one row after TCRdb ran MiXCR on the 5' RACE reads. The sample gives almost 75,000 distinct CDR3 sequences, approximately 12% of which show up once; 6.5% to 7.5% is in the top ten. This sample was taken from a study of spatial heterogeneity in lung cancer.

The chain uses TRBV11-2 and TRBJ1-1; possible D gene TRBD1, 6 bases. Sequences were derived from PBMCs, sampled at surgery. The TCR comes from a male donor with early-stage non-small cell lung cancer. The CDR3 region has the DNA TGTGCCAGCAGCTTAACCGCTTATAAAACAGGGAGCGCTGGCACTGAAGCTTTCTTT. As protein: CASSLTAYKTGSAGTEAFF.